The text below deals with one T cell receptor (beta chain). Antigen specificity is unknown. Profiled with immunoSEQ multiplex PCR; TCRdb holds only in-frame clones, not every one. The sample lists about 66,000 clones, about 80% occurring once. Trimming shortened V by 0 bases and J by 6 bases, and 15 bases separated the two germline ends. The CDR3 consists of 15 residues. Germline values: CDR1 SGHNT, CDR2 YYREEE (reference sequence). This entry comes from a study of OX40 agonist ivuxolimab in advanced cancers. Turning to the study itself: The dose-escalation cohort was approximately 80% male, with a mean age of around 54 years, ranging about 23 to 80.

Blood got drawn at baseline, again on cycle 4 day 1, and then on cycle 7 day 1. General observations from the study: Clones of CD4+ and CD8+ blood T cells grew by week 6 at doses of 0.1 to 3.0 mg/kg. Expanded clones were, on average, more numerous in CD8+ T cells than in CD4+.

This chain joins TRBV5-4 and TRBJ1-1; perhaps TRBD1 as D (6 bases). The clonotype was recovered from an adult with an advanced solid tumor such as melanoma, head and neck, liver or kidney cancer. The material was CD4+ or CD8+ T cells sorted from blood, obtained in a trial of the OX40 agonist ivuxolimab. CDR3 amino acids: CASSLAGQGRAEAFF. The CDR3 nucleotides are TGTGCCAGCAGCTTGGCAGGGCAGGGGCGAGCTGAAGCTTTCTTT.